The clone carrying this T cell receptor beta chain has more than one count but fewer than ten. One entry per CDR3 protein results from TCRdb running MiXCR on the RT-PCR reads. The sample records under 200,000 distinct CDR3 sequences, roughly 12% being singletons. The entry originates in a study of response to subunit inactivated influenza vaccine. The CDR3 has 13 residues. Germline CDR1 PRHDT, CDR2 FYEKMQ (reference sequence). The V and J ends lost 5 bases and 3 bases respectively, with 11 bases between them. These same data were also listed under a study on T cells expressing NK-cell markers. That paper adds: UMIs accompanied the 5'RACE template switching by which TCR beta cDNA was made. Of eight sequenced donors, seven were HCMV-seropositive and one HCMV-seronegative. Restriction of the sorted population to alpha-beta TCR T cells was achieved in several experiments with an anti-gamma-delta TCR antibody. Once again these clonotypes came out on top in the CD3+CD56-NKG2C+ fraction of several donors.

The rearrangement joins TRBV13 to TRBJ2-7, with a possible D match to TRBD2 (5 bases). The material sequenced was CD8+ T cells sorted from PBMCs, taken approximately 12 days after vaccination. The origin of this receptor is a man in his forties or fifties who received an inactivated influenza vaccine. CDR3 loop: CASSPGRGYEQYF. The CDR3 DNA sequence: TGTGCCAGCAGCCCCGGCCGGGGCTACGAGCAGTACTTC.